One and the same sample provided the 9 T cell receptor beta chains below, sequenced in a study of cytomegalovirus exposure and HLA in healthy donors. With 60 Vbeta and 13 Jbeta primers, the PCR was carried out. Libraries were prepared by immunoSEQ multiplex PCR; TCRdb keeps only in-frame clonotypes and omits some of them. The table has 150,000 to 200,000 clones, over 65% seen once. Specimen: PBMCs. The receptor source for this set is a man aged 18 to 29 in good health and CMV-seronegative.

For this clone: The same CDR3 can be traced to other DNA sequences in this sample. The chain is built from TRBV9 and TRBJ2-7, with TRBD2 identical over 8 bases. V was clipped by 0 bases and J by 0 bases; unmatched bases: 2. The CDR3 is 15 amino acids. Germline assignment: CDR1 SGDLS and CDR2 YYNGEE. The CDR3 reads CASSVGLAGSYEQYF. The CDR3 DNA sequence: TGTGCCAGCAGCGTAGGGCTAGCGGGCTCCTACGAGCAGTACTTC.

The CDR3 here is CASKNPGHLTDTQYF. The CDR3 DNA reads TGTGCCAGCAAGAACCCAGGGCACCTCACAGATACGCAGTATTTT. This chain connects TRBV6-5 to TRBJ2-3; D is possibly TRBD1 (5 bases). V was shortened by 7 bases and J by 2 bases, with 16 bases between the two germline ends. Germline V CDR1 and CDR2: MNHEY, SVGAGI. The CDR3 spans 15 residues.

This chain uses TRBV19 with TRBJ1-6, with D perhaps matching TRBD1 (5 bases). This CDR3 has 18 residues. The V and J ends lost 5 bases and 0 bases respectively, with 17 bases between them. Germline V gene data show CDR1 as LNHDA and CDR2 as SQIVND (reference sequence). The DNA of the CDR3 is TGTGCCAGTAGTCAAGACGGACACCAGAGCTCCTATAATTCACCCCTCCACTTT. Translating it yields CASSQDGHQSSYNSPLHF.

The chain carries TRBV6-6 and TRBJ1-2; the D gene is possibly TRBD1 (5 bases). This CDR3 spans 16 amino acids. The V end lost 4 bases, the J end lost 2 bases, and 17 bases lay between the germline ends. CDR1 and CDR2 (germline): MNHNY, SVGAGI (reference sequence). Written as DNA, the CDR3 is TGTGCCAGCAGTTCCCGCCGGGAGGGACTAAACTATGGCTACACCTTC. Translation gives CASSSRREGLNYGYTF.

This clone was detected only once. This CDR3 is also generated by other DNA sequences in the sample. The genes are TRBV28 and TRBJ2-7; 8 nucleotides align to TRBD2. In germline, CDR1 is MDHEN, CDR2 SYDVKM. The CDR3 totals 12 residues. Trimming cost V 9 bases and J 6 bases; bases outside gene matches: 7. Here the CDR3 DNA reads TGTGCCAGGGTGATACGGGAGGGCGAGCAGTACTTC. Translation gives CARVIREGEQYF.

V and J are TRBV7-6 and TRBJ2-3; 10 nucleotides agree with TRBD2. Per the germline V gene, CDR1 is SGHVS and CDR2 is FNYEAQ. V was clipped by 3 bases and J by 1 base; unmatched bases: 4. This CDR3 is 16 amino acids long. This chain's CDR3 is CASSLGAGGGTDTQYF. In nucleotides, the CDR3 is TGTGCCAGCAGCTTGGGAGCGGGAGGGGGCACAGATACGCAGTATTTT.

The J gene is TRBJ1-5, the V gene TRBV21-1. TRBV21-1 is reported as a pseudogene. The CDR3 is 14 amino acids. CDR3 in amino acids: CASSKREAGQPQHF. CDR3 in DNA: TGTGCCAGCAGCAAAAGAGAGGCGGGTCAGCCCCAGCATTTT.

This clone showed up just once. This chain uses TRBV5-1 with TRBJ2-7; TRBD1 agrees at 8 bases. Trimming removed 4 bases from V and 8 bases from J; junction bases left unmatched: 5. The CDR3 runs to 12 residues. The V gene's germline CDR1 is SGHRS and CDR2 YFSETQ. For the CDR3, the DNA is TGCGCCAGCAGCCCAGACAGGGGACAGCAGTACTTC. It translates to CASSPDRGQQYF.

V is TRBV13 and J is TRBJ1-1; TRBD1 might be the D (5 bases). V was clipped by 0 bases and J by 12 bases, with 8 bases between them. The V gene's germline CDR1 is PRHDT and CDR2 FYEKMQ (reference sequence). There are 11 residues in the CDR3. CDR3 coding DNA: TGTGCCAGCAGCTTAGGGACAGTGTCTTTCTTT. Its protein is CASSLGTVSFF.